What follows are 8 T cell receptor beta chains derived from one specimen sequenced in a study of cytomegalovirus exposure and HLA in healthy donors. PCR amplification relied on 60 Vbeta primers (plus 13 Jbeta primers). Generated by immunoSEQ multiplex PCR, the TCRdb table keeps only in-frame clones and is missing some. This sample has roughly 290,000 clones, with about four fifths found just once. Specimen: PBMCs. These receptor sequences come from a girl aged 2-10 years in good health and CMV-seronegative.

The CDR3 DNA reads TGCGCCAGCGGACAACGGGACACTGAAGCTTTCTTT. Its protein product is CASGQRDTEAFF. The V call is TRBV5-1, the J call TRBJ1-1; D is possibly TRBD1 (5 bases). Germline CDR1 SGHRS, CDR2 YFSETQ. The germline V and J ends were trimmed by 7 bases and 3 bases, with 10 bases remaining between them. CDR3 length: 12 residues. Looking up the rest from reference TRBV5-1 and TRBJ1-1 gives the full variable domain: KAGVTQTPRYLIKTRGQQVTLSCSPISGHRSVSWYQQTPGQGLQFLFEYFSETQRNKGNFPGRFSGRQFSNSRSEMNVSTLELGDSALYLCASGQRDTEAFFGQGTRLTVV.

The rearrangement links TRBV27 to TRBJ2-1, with 8 bases that match TRBD2. The germline V gene has CDR1 MNHEY and CDR2 SMNVEV (reference sequence). V lost 3 bases and J lost 4; bases outside the gene matches: 5. CDR3 length: 15 residues. CDR3 residues: CASSFGLARYNEQFF. CDR3 coding DNA: TGTGCCAGCAGTTTCGGACTAGCTCGTTACAATGAGCAGTTCTTC.

The chain combines TRBV5-4 with TRBJ1-5, with 8 bases fitting TRBD1. Trimming removed 2 bases from V and 5 bases from J; junction bases left unmatched: 6. CDR3 length: 15 amino acids. Germline CDR1 is SGHNT and CDR2 is YYREEE (reference sequence). The CDR3 coding sequence is TGTGCCAGCAGCTTTCAGGGGGCTAAGGATCAGCCCCAGCATTTT. Translation: CASSFQGAKDQPQHF.

This clone appeared a single time. This sequence joins TRBV19 and TRBJ2-7; perhaps TRBD1 as D (5 bases). CDR3 length: 12 residues. Germline CDR1 is LNHDA and CDR2 is SQIVND (reference sequence). The CDR3 protein is CEQAGNSYEQYF. CDR3 coding DNA: TGTGAACAGGCAGGAAATAGCTACGAGCAGTACTTC.

The CDR3: CASSGGLTTDGNQPQHF. CDR3 nucleotide sequence: TGTGCCAGCTCAGGGGGCTTGACAACGGATGGCAATCAGCCCCAGCATTTT. The V call is TRBV18, the J call TRBJ1-5, with a weak D call TRBD1 (6 bases). The CDR3 runs to 17 residues. V was pared by 5 bases and J by 2 bases, with 19 bases between. Germline CDR1 and CDR2: KGHSH and LQKENI. The full variable domain, its missing parts supplied by reference TRBV18 and TRBJ1-5, is NAGVMQNPRHLVRRRGQEARLRCSPMKGHSHVYWYRQLPEEGLKFMVYLQKENIIDESGMPKERFSAEFPKEGPSILRIQQVVRGDSAAYFCASSGGLTTDGNQPQHFGDGTRLSIL.

The chain recombines TRBV4-1 with TRBJ1-5, with D possibly TRBD1 on 6 matching bases. Germline CDR1 MGHRA, CDR2 YSYEKL. This CDR3 region has 15 residues. The ends were cut back, 4 bases at V and 0 bases at J, with 10 bases in the middle. The CDR3, as DNA: TGCGCCAGCAGCCCCCAGGGGATTAGCAATCAGCCCCAGCATTTT. It yields the protein CASSPQGISNQPQHF.

This chain joins TRBV9 and TRBJ2-5; 8 bases agree with TRBD2. V was clipped by 2 bases and J by 3 bases; unmatched bases: 12. The CDR3 is 17 amino acids. Germline CDR1 SGDLS, CDR2 YYNGEE. The CDR3 loop reads CASSVGGLAGMEETQYF. The CDR3 nucleotides are TGTGCCAGCAGCGTTGGCGGACTAGCAGGGATGGAAGAGACCCAGTACTTC.

The gene calls are TRBV9 and TRBJ2-3; TRBD2 aligns across 11 bases. The CDR3 has 18 amino acids. The V segment lost 0 bases and the J segment 6 bases; nucleotides outside the gene matches: 12. CDR1 and CDR2 (germline): SGDLS, YYNGEE. The CDR3 region has the DNA TGTGCCAGCAGCGTAGATTTGGGTAGCGGGGGGGCGTTCGATACGCAGTATTTT. Amino acids: CASSVDLGSGGAFDTQYF.